Listed below are T cell receptor beta chains from one sample, sequenced in a study of blood T cell repertoires in COVID-19. The protocol was immunoSEQ multiplex PCR, while the TCRdb copy is restricted to in-frame clones and leaves out a portion. The data contain approximately 140,000 clones, 88% of them seen just once; the ten biggest clones take up roughly 1.2%. Sequenced input: PBMCs or T cells enriched from blood (not recorded which). All receptors come from a woman in her twenties or thirties with acute COVID-19. Both conserved end residues are trimmed from each CDR3.

v_gene: TRBV2; len: 12; CDR3aa: ASSERTSRYEQY
v_gene: TRBV5-8; len: 12; CDR3aa: ASSLGQFYNEQF
v_gene: TRBV7-2; len: 17; CDR3aa: ASSLVVQVSRSGANVLT
v_gene: TRBV11-1; len: 13; CDR3aa: ASSFRQLAGGPQY
v_gene: TRBV7-2; len: 13; CDR3aa: ASSLVGTTTDTQY
v_gene: TRBV7-7; len: 14; CDR3aa: ASSAGLAMGADTQY
v_gene: TRBV19; len: 11; CDR3aa: ASSRGRDQPQH
v_gene: TRBV21-1; len: 11; CDR3aa: ASRDREYNEQF
v_gene: TRBV4-1; len: 11; CDR3aa: ASSPYRDREAF
v_gene: TRBV29-1; len: 9; CDR3aa: SAGLQETQY
v_gene: TRBV28; len: 12; CDR3aa: ASSFLGNNYGYT
v_gene: TRBV19; len: 12; CDR3aa: ASGWASNTGELF
v_gene: TRBV4-3; len: 13; CDR3aa: ASSRQGGNTGELF
v_gene: TRBV21-1; len: 17; CDR3aa: ASSKEAATRVRNGNTIY
v_gene: TRBV5-1; len: 13; CDR3aa: ASSLSRSGNTEAF
v_gene: TRBV2; len: 12; CDR3aa: ASSLVTGGSEAF
v_gene: TRBV5-1; len: 13; CDR3aa: ASSPPTSGSYEQY
v_gene: TRBV2; len: 12; CDR3aa: ASSGLDRDQPQH
v_gene: TRBV5-1; len: 15; CDR3aa: ASSLMGAGVGYNEQF
v_gene: TRBV6-4; len: 12; CDR3aa: ASSDSVEGNGYT
v_gene: TRBV30; len: 9; CDR3aa: AWRTGPIQY
v_gene: TRBV18; len: 14; CDR3aa: ASSPGQGNANQPQH